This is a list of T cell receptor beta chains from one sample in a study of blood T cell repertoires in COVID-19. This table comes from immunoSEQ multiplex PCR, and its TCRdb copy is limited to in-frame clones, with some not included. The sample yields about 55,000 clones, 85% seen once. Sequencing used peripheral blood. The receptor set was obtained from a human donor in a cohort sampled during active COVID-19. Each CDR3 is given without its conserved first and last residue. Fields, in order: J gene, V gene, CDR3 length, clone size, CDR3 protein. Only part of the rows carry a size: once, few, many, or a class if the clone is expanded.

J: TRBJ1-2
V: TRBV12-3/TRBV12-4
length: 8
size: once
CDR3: ASSGHGYT

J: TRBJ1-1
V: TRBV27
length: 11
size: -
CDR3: ASSMGQGGRAF

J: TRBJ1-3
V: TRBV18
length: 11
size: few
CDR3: ASSQGSGNTIY

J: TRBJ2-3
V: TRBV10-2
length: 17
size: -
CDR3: ASSESKLSSERSTDTQY

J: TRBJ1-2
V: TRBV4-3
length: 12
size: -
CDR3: ASSHRTEDYGYT

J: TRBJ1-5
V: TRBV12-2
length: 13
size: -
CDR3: ASRLDRGGNQPQH

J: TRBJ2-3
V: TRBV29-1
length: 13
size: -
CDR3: SVRGSLRSTDTQY

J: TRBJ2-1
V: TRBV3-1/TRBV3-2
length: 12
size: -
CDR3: ASSQDRTVNEQF

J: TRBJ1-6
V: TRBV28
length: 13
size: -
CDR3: ASSLQTGGYSPLH

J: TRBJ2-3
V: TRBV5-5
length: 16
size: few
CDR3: ASSPAVASWTSTDTQY

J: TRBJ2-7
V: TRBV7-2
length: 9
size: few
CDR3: ASSFNYEQY

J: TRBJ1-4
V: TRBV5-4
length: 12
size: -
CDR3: ASSGQGRDEKLF

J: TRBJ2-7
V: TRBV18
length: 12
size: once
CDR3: ASSPRTGSYEQY

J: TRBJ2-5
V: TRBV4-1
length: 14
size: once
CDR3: ASSPDPGPGGETQY

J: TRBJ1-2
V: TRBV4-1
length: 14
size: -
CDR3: ASSPVRYRGNYGYT

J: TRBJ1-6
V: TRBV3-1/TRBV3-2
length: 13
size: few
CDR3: ASSPGGIENSPLH

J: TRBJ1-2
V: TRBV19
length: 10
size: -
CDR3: ASSPERGGYT